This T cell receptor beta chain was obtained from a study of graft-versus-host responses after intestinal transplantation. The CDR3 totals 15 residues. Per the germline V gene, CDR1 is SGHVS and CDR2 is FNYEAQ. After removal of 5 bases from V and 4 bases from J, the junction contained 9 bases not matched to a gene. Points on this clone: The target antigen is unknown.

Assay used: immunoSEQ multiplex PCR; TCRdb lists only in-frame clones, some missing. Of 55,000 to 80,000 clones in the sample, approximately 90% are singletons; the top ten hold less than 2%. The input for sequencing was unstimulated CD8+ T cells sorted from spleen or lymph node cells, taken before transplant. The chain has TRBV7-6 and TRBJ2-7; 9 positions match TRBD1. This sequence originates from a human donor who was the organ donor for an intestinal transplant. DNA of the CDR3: TGTGCCAGCAGCACCGGGACAGGGTACGGATACGAGCAGTACTTC. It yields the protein CASSTGTGYGYEQYF.